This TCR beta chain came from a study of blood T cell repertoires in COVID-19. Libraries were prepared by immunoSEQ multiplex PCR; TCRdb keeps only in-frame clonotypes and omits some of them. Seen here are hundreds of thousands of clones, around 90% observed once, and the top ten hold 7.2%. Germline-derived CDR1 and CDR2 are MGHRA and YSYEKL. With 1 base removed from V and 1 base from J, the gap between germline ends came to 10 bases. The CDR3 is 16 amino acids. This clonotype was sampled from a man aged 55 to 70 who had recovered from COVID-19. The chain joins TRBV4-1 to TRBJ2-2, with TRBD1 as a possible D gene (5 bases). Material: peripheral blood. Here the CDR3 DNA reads TGCGCCAGCAGCCAAGGTCCAGGGATGAACACCGGGGAGCTGTTTTTT. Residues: CASSQGPGMNTGELFF.